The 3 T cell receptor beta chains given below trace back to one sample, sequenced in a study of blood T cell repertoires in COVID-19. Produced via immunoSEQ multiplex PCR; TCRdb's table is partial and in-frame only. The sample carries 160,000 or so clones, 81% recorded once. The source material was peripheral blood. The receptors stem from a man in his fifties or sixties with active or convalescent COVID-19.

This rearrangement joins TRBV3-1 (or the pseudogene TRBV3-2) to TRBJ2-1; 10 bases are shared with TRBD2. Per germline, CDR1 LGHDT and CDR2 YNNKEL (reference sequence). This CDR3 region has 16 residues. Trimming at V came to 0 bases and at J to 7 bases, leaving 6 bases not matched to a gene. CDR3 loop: CASSQDIIAGGNEQFF. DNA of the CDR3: TGTGCCAGCAGCCAAGATATAATAGCGGGGGGTAATGAGCAGTTCTTC.

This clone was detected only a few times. The CDR3 protein is CATSSLGLAEKQETQYF. CDR3 DNA sequence: TGTGCCACCAGCAGCTTGGGACTAGCGGAGAAACAAGAGACCCAGTACTTC. The chain carries TRBV15 and TRBJ2-5; 11 nucleotides match TRBD2. V was clipped by 3 bases and J by 2 bases; unmatched bases: 8. The CDR3 is made up of 17 amino acids. Per the germline V gene, CDR1 is LNHNV and CDR2 is YYDKDF (reference sequence). The full variable domain, in which reference TRBV15 and TRBJ2-5 provide the parts outside the CDR3, is DAMVIQNPRYQVTQFGKPVTLSCSQTLNHNVMYWYQQKSSQAPKLLFHYYDKDFNNEADTPDNFQSRRPNTSFCFLDIRSPGLGDTAMYLCATSSLGLAEKQETQYFGPGTRLLVL.

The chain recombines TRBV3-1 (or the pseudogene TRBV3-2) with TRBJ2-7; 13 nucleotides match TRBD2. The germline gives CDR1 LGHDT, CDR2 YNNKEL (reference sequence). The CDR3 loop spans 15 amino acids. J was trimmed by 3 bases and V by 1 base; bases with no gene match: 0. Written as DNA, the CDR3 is TGTGCCAGCAGCCAAGGGACTAGCGGGAGCTACGAGCAGTACTTC. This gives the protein CASSQGTSGSYEQYF.